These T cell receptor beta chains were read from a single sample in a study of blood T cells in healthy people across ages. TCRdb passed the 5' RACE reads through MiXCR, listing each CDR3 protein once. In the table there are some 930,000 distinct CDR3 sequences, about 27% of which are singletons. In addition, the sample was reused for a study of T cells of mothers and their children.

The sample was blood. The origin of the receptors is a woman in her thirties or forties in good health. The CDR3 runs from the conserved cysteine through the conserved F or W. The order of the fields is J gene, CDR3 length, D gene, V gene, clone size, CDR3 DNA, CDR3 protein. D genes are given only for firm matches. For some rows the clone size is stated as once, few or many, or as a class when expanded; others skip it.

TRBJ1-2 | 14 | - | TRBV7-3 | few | TGTGCCAGCAGCTCGGGAGCCAGTATGGATGGCTACACCTTC | CASSSGASMDGYTF
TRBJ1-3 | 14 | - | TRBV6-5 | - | TGTGCCAGCAGTTCCCTTGAAACTGGAAACACCATATATTTT | CASSSLETGNTIYF
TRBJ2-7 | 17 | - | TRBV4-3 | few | TGCGCCAGCAGCCAAGAACTTCCGATCAGCTCCTACAATGAGCAGTACTTC | CASSQELPISSYNEQYF
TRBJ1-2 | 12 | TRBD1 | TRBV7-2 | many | TGTGCCAGCAGCTTAACAGGGGACGGCTACACCTTC | CASSLTGDGYTF
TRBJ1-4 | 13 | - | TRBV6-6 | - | TGTGCCAGCAGTTACGGGTCTAATGAAAAACGGTTTTTT | CASSYGSNEKRFF
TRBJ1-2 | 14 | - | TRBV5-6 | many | TGTGCCAGCAGCTTGGTCGGGGGAGGATATGGCTACACCTTC | CASSLVGGGYGYTF
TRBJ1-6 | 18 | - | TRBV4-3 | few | TGCGCCAGCAGCCAAGAGGGACAACTGAGCTCCTATAATTCACCCCTCCACTTT | CASSQEGQLSSYNSPLHF
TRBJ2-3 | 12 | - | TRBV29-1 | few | TGCAGCTGGGGAGTTAGCACAGATACGCAGTATTTT | CSWGVSTDTQYF
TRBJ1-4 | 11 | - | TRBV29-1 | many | TGCAGCGTGAGTTATAATGAAAAACTGTTTTTT | CSVSYNEKLFF
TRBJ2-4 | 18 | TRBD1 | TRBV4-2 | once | TGTGCCAGCAGCCAAGATATGGGACAGGGGGTGCTCAAAAACATTCAGTACTTC | CASSQDMGQGVLKNIQYF
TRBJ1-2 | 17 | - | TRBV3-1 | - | TGTGCCAGCAGCCAAGTACGGGCAGATCCGGACCCCTATGGCTACACCTTC | CASSQVRADPDPYGYTF
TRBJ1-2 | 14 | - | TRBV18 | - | TGTGCCAACTCACCAAGTAGCAGGAACTATGGCTACACCTTC | CANSPSSRNYGYTF
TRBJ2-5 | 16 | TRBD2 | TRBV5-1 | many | TGCGCCAGCAGCCAAGCGGGGGTGGCGAGCGAGCAGACCCAGTACTTC | CASSQAGVASEQTQYF
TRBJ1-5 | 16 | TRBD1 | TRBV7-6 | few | TGTGCCAGCAGCTTAGGCGAACAGGGGATAGGGCAGCCCCAGCATTTT | CASSLGEQGIGQPQHF
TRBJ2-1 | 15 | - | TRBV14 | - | TGTGCCAGCAGCCAAGCGGCAGGATATTACAATGAGCAGTTCTTC | CASSQAAGYYNEQFF
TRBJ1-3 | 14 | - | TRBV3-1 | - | TGTGCCAGCAGCCAAGGGACCGTTGGAAACACCATATATTTT | CASSQGTVGNTIYF
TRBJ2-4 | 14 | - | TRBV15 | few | TGTGCCACCAGCAGAGAGATCGACAGACCCATAGAGTACTTC | CATSREIDRPIEYF
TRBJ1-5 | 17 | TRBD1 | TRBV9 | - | TGTGCCAGCAGCGTAGGCCTGGGGGACAGGGGACTAACAGAACAGCATTTT | CASSVGLGDRGLTEQHF
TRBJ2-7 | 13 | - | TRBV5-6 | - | TGTGCCTGCAGCCCCGGGGTGTCCTACGAGCAGTACTTC | CACSPGVSYEQYF
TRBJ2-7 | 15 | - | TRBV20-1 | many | TGCAGTGCTAGCAGATGGAGAGATAGGGCTAACGAGCAGTACTTC | CSASRWRDRANEQYF
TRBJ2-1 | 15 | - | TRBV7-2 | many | TGTGCCAGCAGCCCCCAGGGTGGTACATACAATGAGCAGTTCTTC | CASSPQGGTYNEQFF
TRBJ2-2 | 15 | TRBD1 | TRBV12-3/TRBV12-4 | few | TGTGCCAGCAACCCGGGCAGGGGGCGCGCCGGGGAGCTGTTTTTT | CASNPGRGRAGELFF
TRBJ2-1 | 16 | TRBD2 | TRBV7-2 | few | TGTGCCAGCAGCTTAGGACGCGGGGGGGTGTACAATGAGCAGTTCTTC | CASSLGRGGVYNEQFF
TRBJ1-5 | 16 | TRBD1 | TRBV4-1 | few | TGCGCCAGCAGCCAAGATCATAGGACAGGGATTCAGCCCCAGCATTTT | CASSQDHRTGIQPQHF
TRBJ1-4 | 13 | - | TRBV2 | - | TGTGCCAGCCGCGTCGCAGGAGGGGAAAAACTGTTTTTT | CASRVAGGEKLFF
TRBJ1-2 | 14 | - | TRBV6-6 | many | TGTGCCAGCAGTTCCCCGGGGCAGGCGGCGGGCTACACCTTC | CASSSPGQAAGYTF
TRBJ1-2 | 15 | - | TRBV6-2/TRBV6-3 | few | TGTGCCAGCAGTTACTCGGGCCAGGGACACTATGGCTACACCTTC | CASSYSGQGHYGYTF
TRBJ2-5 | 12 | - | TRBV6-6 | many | TGTGCCAGCAGTCGGAGACAAGAGACCCAGTACTTC | CASSRRQETQYF
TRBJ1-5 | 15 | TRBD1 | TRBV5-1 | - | TGCGCCAGCAGCTGGGACAGCCGCTACAATCAGCCCCAGCATTTT | CASSWDSRYNQPQHF